This T cell receptor beta chain is from a study of cytomegalovirus exposure and HLA in healthy donors. Study-level information: Among 398 genotyped donors, around 82% fell in the Caucasian-associated ancestry cluster.

Broader study findings: For TCR beta chains, V- and J-gene trimming was later linked to a missense DCLRE1C variant. As immune exposure information, only CMV serostatus was available.

The count of this clone is one. Antigen specificity is unknown. Nominally healthy donors provided the samples, though records likely missed some immune exposures. Trimming at V came to 4 bases and at J to 7 bases, leaving 4 bases not matched to a gene. Germline CDR1 is SGHRS and CDR2 is YFSETQ. This CDR3 has 14 residues. Both 60 Vbeta primers and 13 Jbeta primers went into the PCR. Measured with immunoSEQ multiplex PCR; TCRdb has only the in-frame clones, and not every one. Of some 200,000 clones listed, over 75% were seen once; the top ten hold less than 3.5%. The TCR comes from a woman between 25 and 40 years old in good health and CMV-seronegative. The V and J genes are TRBV5-1 and TRBJ2-5; 13 bases agree with TRBD2. Sequences were obtained from PBMCs. The CDR3 loop reads CASSDTSGGGTQYF. CDR3 DNA sequence: TGCGCCAGCAGCGACACTAGCGGGGGGGGGACCCAGTACTTC.